Following are 7 T cell receptor beta chains from one sample sequenced in a study of blood T cell repertoires in COVID-19. Generated by immunoSEQ multiplex PCR, the TCRdb table keeps only in-frame clones and is missing some. The sample holds about 86,000 clones, around 80% seen once. Sequenced material: peripheral blood. The receptor set was obtained from a woman at least 80 years old with acute or convalescent COVID-19.

The chain combines TRBV7-2 with TRBJ2-7, with 8 bases that match TRBD1. V was pared by 7 bases and J by 3 bases, with 8 bases of the junction left unmatched. Germline CDR1 is SGHTA and CDR2 is FQGNSA. This CDR3 is built from 14 residues. CDR3 loop: CASTLGTGFYEQYF. CDR3 DNA sequence: TGTGCCAGCACCCTAGGGACAGGATTCTACGAGCAGTACTTC.

This chain uses TRBV19 with TRBJ1-3; maybe TRBD1 (6 bases). Germline values: CDR1 LNHDA, CDR2 SQIVND (reference sequence). V dropped 4 bases and J dropped 0 bases, with 16 bases sitting between them. The CDR3 contains 17 residues. This chain's CDR3 is CASSTSQGSFSGNTIYF. In DNA, the CDR3 is TGTGCCAGTAGTACCTCACAGGGATCTTTCTCTGGAAACACCATATATTTT.

The chain couples TRBV12-3 or TRBV12-4 to TRBJ1-1, with no clear D. There are 13 residues in the CDR3. Trimming removed 7 bases from V and 1 base from J, with 10 bases in between. CDR3 bases: TGTGCCAGCACCCTCCTCCGGAACACTGAAGCTTTCTTT. Its translation is CASTLLRNTEAFF.

This chain links TRBV2 with TRBJ2-1; TRBD2 matches at 12 bases. Germline trimming cut 4 bases from V and 7 bases from J; bases unmatched to any gene: 5. The CDR3 sequence is 15 residues long. The germline V gene has CDR1 SNHLY and CDR2 FYNNEI. CDR3: CASSVTSGRQNEQFF. In DNA, the CDR3 is TGTGCCAGCAGTGTTACTAGCGGGAGGCAAAATGAGCAGTTCTTC.

This clone was detected a few times. The CDR3 DNA reads as TGTGCCAGCAGCCAAGATCTTCGGAGGACTGGAAACACCATATATTTT. Its translation: CASSQDLRRTGNTIYF. The rearrangement links TRBV3-1 (or the pseudogene TRBV3-2) to TRBJ1-3; D remains ambiguous. Per germline, CDR1 LGHDT and CDR2 YNNKEL (reference sequence). The CDR3 runs to 16 residues. Trimming took off 0 bases at V and 2 bases at J, with 11 bases between the two ends.

The chain joins TRBV3-1 (or the pseudogene TRBV3-2) to TRBJ1-1, with D perhaps matching TRBD1 (5 bases). Germline assignment: CDR1 LGHDT and CDR2 YNNKEL (reference sequence). V was shortened by 4 bases and J by 0 bases, with 12 bases between the two germline ends. CDR3 size: 15 residues. The CDR3: CASSLSGYMNTEAFF. DNA for the CDR3: TGTGCCAGCAGCCTATCAGGGTACATGAACACTGAAGCTTTCTTT.

The chain carries TRBV9 and TRBJ2-1, with 8 bases aligning to TRBD2. Unmatched junction bases numbered 5, after V lost 0 bases and J lost 3 bases. Per the germline V gene, CDR1 is SGDLS and CDR2 is YYNGEE. This CDR3 comprises 16 residues. CDR3 region: CASSVAGSGVYNEQFF. DNA for the CDR3: TGTGCCAGCAGCGTAGCGGGTAGCGGGGTCTACAATGAGCAGTTCTTC. The full variable domain, its missing parts supplied by reference TRBV9 and TRBJ2-1, is DSGVTQTPKHLITATGQRVTLRCSPRSGDLSVYWYQQSLDQGLQFLIQYYNGEERAKGNILERFSAQQFPDLHSELNLSSLELGDSALYFCASSVAGSGVYNEQFFGPGTRLTVL.